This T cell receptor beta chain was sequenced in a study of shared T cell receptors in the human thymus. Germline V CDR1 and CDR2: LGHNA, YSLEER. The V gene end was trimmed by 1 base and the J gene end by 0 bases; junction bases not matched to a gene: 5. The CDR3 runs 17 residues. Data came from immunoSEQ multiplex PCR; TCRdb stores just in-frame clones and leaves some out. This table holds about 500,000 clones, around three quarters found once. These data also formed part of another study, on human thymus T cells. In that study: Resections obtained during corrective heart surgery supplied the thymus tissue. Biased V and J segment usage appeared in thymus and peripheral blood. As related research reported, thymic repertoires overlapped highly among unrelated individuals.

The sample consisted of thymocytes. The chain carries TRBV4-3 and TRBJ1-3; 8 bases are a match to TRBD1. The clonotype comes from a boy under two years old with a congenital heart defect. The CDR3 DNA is TGCGCCAGCAGCCAAGTATGGGACAGGAACTCTGGAAACACCATATATTTT. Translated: CASSQVWDRNSGNTIYF.